This is a list of T cell receptor beta chains from one sample in a study of CD4 T cells in relation to SARS-CoV-2 and coronaviruses. Sequenced by immunoSEQ multiplex PCR; TCRdb stores in-frame clones only, minus some. The profile shows some 11,000 clones, more than 65% of them singletons. Their antigens are not known. Sequenced material: CD4+ T cells from PBMCs, cultured in vitro. The receptors were sampled from a human donor in good health. CDR3s leave out the opening cysteine and the closing phenylalanine or tryptophan. Fields, in order: J gene, V gene, CDR3 protein.

>TRBJ1-6|TRBV9
ASSVRTGEGNSPLH
>TRBJ1-3|TRBV19
ASSPRSGPPYRNTIY
>TRBJ1-4|TRBV5-1
ASSPAAGGDEKLF
>TRBJ2-1|TRBV5-1
ASSLGVSGSGEQF
>TRBJ1-5|TRBV2
ASNTGRRNQPQH
>TRBJ2-5|TRBV6-5
ASVEVETQY
>TRBJ2-3|TRBV30
AWPRGPSGSSVDTQY
>TRBJ2-1|TRBV5-1
ASSFTGGQRRSYNEQF
>TRBJ1-1|TRBV27
ASSLFGSLGGEETEAF
>TRBJ1-1|TRBV4-3
ASSARGGGNTEAF
>TRBJ2-6|TRBV5-1
ASSAGQWANVLT
>TRBJ1-1|TRBV4-3
ASREERGSLNTEAF
>TRBJ2-5|TRBV7-9
ASSLDAGSQY
>TRBJ1-2|TRBV19
ASNRGLENSGYT
>TRBJ2-3|TRBV7-2
ASSLGRGNTQY
>TRBJ2-3|TRBV5-8
ASNSRRTDTQY
>TRBJ2-1|TRBV7-2
ASSWTSGRHEQF
>TRBJ1-1|TRBV7-2
ASSSTVGTEAF
>TRBJ2-7|TRBV6-2/TRBV6-3
ASRPRGTSSYEQY
>TRBJ2-7|TRBV12-3/TRBV12-4
ASTGTGVYEQY
>TRBJ1-2|TRBV6-1
ASSEGLQGAFGYT
>TRBJ2-3|TRBV6-1
ASSELLGQGIDTQY
>TRBJ2-5|TRBV6-5
ASSPTGMYETQY
>TRBJ2-7|TRBV6-5
ASSAGAFSYEQY
>TRBJ2-1|TRBV4-1
ASSQSTGRDEQF
>TRBJ1-4|TRBV27
ASSPMDRPGRNEKLF
>TRBJ1-5|TRBV30
AWSGGVGQPQH
>TRBJ2-7|TRBV5-6
ASSSTGRYEQY
>TRBJ1-2|TRBV7-2
ASSLAGNYGYT
>TRBJ2-4|TRBV10-1
ASSESGGGPDIQY
>TRBJ2-1|TRBV19
ATSGTSNKEQF
>TRBJ2-1|TRBV11-1
ASSLMAGGPYNEQF
>TRBJ2-5|TRBV7-2
ASSPDRAQETQY
>TRBJ1-1|TRBV6-4
ASRDSYMNTEAF
>TRBJ1-2|TRBV5-6
ASSWGVENYGYT
>TRBJ2-7|TRBV19
ASSIQVSYEQY
>TRBJ2-7|TRBV28
ASSPLDNPHEQY
>TRBJ1-5|TRBV6-5
ACRHPGGAGQPQH
>TRBJ2-5|TRBV19
ASSISGFPTIETQY
>TRBJ2-5|TRBV18
ASSPGLAGGEETQY
>TRBJ1-1|TRBV7-7
ASSPGPTLNTEAF
>TRBJ1-2|TRBV5-1
ASSAGTGQGASGYT
>TRBJ2-1|TRBV11-3
ASSFELADYNEQF
>TRBJ2-5|TRBV25-1
ASSEGGVQETQY
>TRBJ1-3|TRBV6-2/TRBV6-3
ASSYYTGTSGNTIY
>TRBJ2-2|TRBV5-6
ASSSTQIRGTGELF
>TRBJ2-7|TRBV5-4
ASSSSGGYGYEQY
>TRBJ1-1|TRBV7-8
ASSFNRGSGTEAF
>TRBJ2-7|TRBV7-2
ASSSHRGGAYEQY
>TRBJ1-3|TRBV4-1
ASSQPGIRNTIY
>TRBJ1-2|TRBV5-1
ASSYSGTTTSNYGYT
>TRBJ2-5|TRBV4-3
ASSQEAWNQETQY
>TRBJ1-1|TRBV6-5
ASSYRDSNTEAF
>TRBJ1-6|TRBV4-3
ASSQAAGVASPLH
>TRBJ1-5|TRBV18
ASSLPNQPQH